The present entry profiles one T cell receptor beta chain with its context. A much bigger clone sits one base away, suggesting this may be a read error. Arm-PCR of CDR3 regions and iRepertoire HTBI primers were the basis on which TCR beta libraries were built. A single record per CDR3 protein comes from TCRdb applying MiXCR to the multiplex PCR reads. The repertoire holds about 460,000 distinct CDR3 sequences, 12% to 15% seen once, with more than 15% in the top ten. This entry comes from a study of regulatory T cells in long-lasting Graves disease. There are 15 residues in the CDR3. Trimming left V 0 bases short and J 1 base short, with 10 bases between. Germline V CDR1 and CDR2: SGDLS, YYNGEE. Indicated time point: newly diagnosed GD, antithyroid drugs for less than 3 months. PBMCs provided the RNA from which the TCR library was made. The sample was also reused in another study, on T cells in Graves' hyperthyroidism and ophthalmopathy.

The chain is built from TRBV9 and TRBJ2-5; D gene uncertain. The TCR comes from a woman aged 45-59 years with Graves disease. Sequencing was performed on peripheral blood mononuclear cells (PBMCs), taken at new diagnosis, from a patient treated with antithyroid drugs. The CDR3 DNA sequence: TGTGCCAGCAGCGTAGACACAGACTCCCAAGAGACCCAGTACTTC. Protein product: CASSVDTDSQETQYF.